The rows below give T cell receptor beta chains drawn from one sample of a study of T cell repertoires in cytomegalovirus infection. These receptors have no known antigen. TCRdb recomputed calls from the reads with MiXCR, one row per CDR3 protein. The data show 640,000 or so distinct CDR3 sequences, with approximately 33% seen just once and about 18% held by the top ten. The sample consisted of cultured PBMCs, taken from culture after CMV antigen stimulation. The receptors were gathered from a human donor in good health (CMV status not recorded). Some clones in this sample may be carry-over from other donors' samples. Each CDR3 is given without its conserved first and last residue.

CDR3aa	v_gene	j_gene
ASSKTSGREDTQY	TRBV6-5	TRBJ2-3
ASSPQGRGQAGNTIY	TRBV28	TRBJ1-3
ASSDPRGADTQY	TRBV6-1	TRBJ2-3
SARVEYETQY	TRBV20-1	TRBJ2-5
ASSQAGFQRALH	TRBV14	TRBJ1-6
ASGRGGSIYEQY	TRBV6-6	TRBJ2-7
ASSLKPREAYNEQF	TRBV6-1	TRBJ2-1
ASSLGGRHEKLF	TRBV7-9	TRBJ1-4
ASSLVPRGTQY	TRBV7-2	TRBJ2-3
ASSSGTVYNEQF	TRBV28	TRBJ2-1
SSGPNHFQDTQY	TRBV20-1	TRBJ2-3
ATTGGGSTDTQY	TRBV6-1	TRBJ2-3
ASSEVGNSPLH	TRBV6-1	TRBJ1-6
ASATFAGTMKETQY	TRBV7-9	TRBJ2-5
ASSLAGGNRGYGYT	TRBV12-3/TRBV12-4	TRBJ1-2
SATKTGTRSPEQY	TRBV20-1	TRBJ2-7
ASSSPGSYT	TRBV6-1	TRBJ1-2
ASSYSSGEANTEAF	TRBV6-5	TRBJ1-1
ASSLEATPRAQY	TRBV7-2	TRBJ2-5
ASSLVPRGSISIAGPRDNEQF	TRBV11-2	TRBJ2-1
ASSLTRWPSNEQF	TRBV11-2	TRBJ2-1
ATQIGQYSNQPQH	TRBV28	TRBJ1-5